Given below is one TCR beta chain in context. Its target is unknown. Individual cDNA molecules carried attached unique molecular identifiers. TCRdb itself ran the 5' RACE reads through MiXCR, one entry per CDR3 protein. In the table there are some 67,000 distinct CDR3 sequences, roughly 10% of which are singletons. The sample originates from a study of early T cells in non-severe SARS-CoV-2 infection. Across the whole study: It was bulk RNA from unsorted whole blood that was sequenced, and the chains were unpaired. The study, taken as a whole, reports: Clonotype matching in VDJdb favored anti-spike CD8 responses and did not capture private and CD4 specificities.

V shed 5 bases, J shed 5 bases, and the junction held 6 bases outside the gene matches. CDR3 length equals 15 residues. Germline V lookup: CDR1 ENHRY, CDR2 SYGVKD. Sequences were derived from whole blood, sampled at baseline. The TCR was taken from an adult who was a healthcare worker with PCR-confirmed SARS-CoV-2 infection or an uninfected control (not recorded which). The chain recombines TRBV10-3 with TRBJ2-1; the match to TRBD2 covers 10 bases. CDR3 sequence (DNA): TGTGCCATCAGTCATAGCGGGAGGATGAACAATGAGCAGTTCTTC. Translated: CAISHSGRMNNEQFF.